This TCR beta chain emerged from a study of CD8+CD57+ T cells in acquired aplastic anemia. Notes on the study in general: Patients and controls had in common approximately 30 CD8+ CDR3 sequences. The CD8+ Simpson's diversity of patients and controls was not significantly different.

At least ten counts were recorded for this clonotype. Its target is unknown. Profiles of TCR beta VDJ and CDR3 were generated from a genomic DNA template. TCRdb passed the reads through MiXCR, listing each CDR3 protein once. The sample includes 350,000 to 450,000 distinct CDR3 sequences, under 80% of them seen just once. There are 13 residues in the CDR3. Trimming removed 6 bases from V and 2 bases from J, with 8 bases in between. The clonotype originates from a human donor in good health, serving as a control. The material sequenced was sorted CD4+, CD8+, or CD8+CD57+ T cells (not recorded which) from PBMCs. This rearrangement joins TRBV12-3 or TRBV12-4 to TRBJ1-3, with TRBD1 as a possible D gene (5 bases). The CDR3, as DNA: TGTGCCAGCAGGAAAGGGGCTGGAAACACCATATATTTT. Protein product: CASRKGAGNTIYF.